The 28 T cell receptor beta chains listed next were all sequenced from one sample in a study of technical replicates of blood from a handful of donors. Sequenced by immunoSEQ multiplex PCR; TCRdb stores in-frame clones only, minus some. The sample has about 69,000 clones; over 70% are singletons. Sequencing was carried out using PBMCs. The source is a human donor in good health. Some clones in this sample may be carry-over from other donors' samples.

The rearrangement uses TRBV30 and TRBJ2-5, with D maybe TRBD1 (6 bases). The CDR3 consists of 17 residues. CDR1 is GTSNPN and CDR2 is SVGIG in the germline V gene (reference sequence). Trimming removed 4 bases from V and 1 base from J, with 22 bases in between. The CDR3 nucleotides are TGTGCCTGGAAAAGCCCGGGTAGGACAGAATCCCAAGAGACCCAGTACTTC. Translated, it gives CAWKSPGRTESQETQYF.

This chain's CDR3 is CASSFSRGGSYNEQFF. DNA of the CDR3: TGTGCCAGCAGTTTTTCGCGGGGGGGCTCCTACAATGAGCAGTTCTTC. The V and J genes are TRBV27 and TRBJ2-1; TRBD2 aligns across 9 bases. V lost 3 bases and J lost 0; bases outside the gene matches: 3. The CDR3 length is 16 residues. Germline lookup yields CDR1 MNHEY and CDR2 SMNVEV (reference sequence).

The rearrangement joins TRBV4-1 to TRBJ2-5; D possibly corresponds to TRBD2 (5 bases). V was pared by 0 bases and J by 7 bases, with 12 bases between. The CDR3 consists of 14 residues. The germline V gene encodes CDR1 MGHRA and CDR2 YSYEKL. The DNA of the CDR3 is TGCGCCAGCAGCCAAGAATCCAACCGGGGGACCCAGTACTTC. Translated, it gives CASSQESNRGTQYF.

The rearrangement joins TRBV5-1 to TRBJ1-2, with 12 bases lining up with TRBD1. In germline, CDR1 is SGHRS, CDR2 YFSETQ. The CDR3 contains 15 residues. J gave up 3 bases and V 4 bases, and 4 bases lay outside the gene matches. DNA of the CDR3: TGCGCCAGCAGCAGGGACAGGGGGCTAGACTATGGCTACACCTTC. Protein: CASSRDRGLDYGYTF.

In this sample, this clone turned up a few times. The rearrangement uses TRBV10-3 and TRBJ1-1, with D tentatively TRBD1 (5 bases). Germline values: CDR1 ENHRY, CDR2 SYGVKD. V lost 6 bases, J lost 1 base, and 12 bases lay in between. The CDR3 is made up of 14 amino acids. CDR3 nucleotide sequence: TGTGCCATCAGGGAAAAGGGGTCGAACACTGAAGCTTTCTTT. It encodes CAIREKGSNTEAFF.

The chain employs TRBV7-7 and TRBJ2-1; D is possibly TRBD1 (6 bases). Germline CDR1 reads SSHAT; CDR2 reads FNYEAQ (reference sequence). The CDR3 is made up of 16 amino acids. V was cut by 8 bases and J by 6 bases, with 23 bases left in between. CDR3 nucleotide sequence: TGTGCCAGCTCCTCGCTAGGGGCAGGGGCGAGCAATGAGCAGTTCTTC. It specifies CASSSLGAGASNEQFF.

Here the CDR3 reads CASSAGTSGIQETQYF. For the CDR3, the DNA is TGTGCCAGCAGCGCTGGGACTAGCGGGATTCAAGAGACCCAGTACTTC. The J gene is TRBJ2-5, the V gene TRBV9, with TRBD2 identical over 13 bases. The CDR3 spans 16 residues. CDR1 and CDR2 from the germline V gene are SGDLS and YYNGEE. The V segment lost 3 bases and the J segment 2 bases; nucleotides outside the gene matches: 4.

J is TRBJ1-6 and V is TRBV9, with D tentatively TRBD1 (6 bases). The V end was cut by 3 bases, the J end by 11 bases, with 12 bases between. CDR1 is SGDLS and CDR2 is YYNGEE in the germline V gene. The CDR3 covers 13 residues. In nucleotides, the CDR3 is TGTGCCAGCAGCGCTGGGGGGGGGCCACCCCTCCACTTT. Protein: CASSAGGGPPLHF.

The DNA for the CDR3 is TGTGCCAGCAGGGCCGGGATCAATGAAAAACTGTTTTTT. Its protein product is CASRAGINEKLFF. The genes are TRBV6-1 and TRBJ1-4, with unresolved D. Germline assignment: CDR1 MNHNS and CDR2 SASEGT. The V end lost 6 bases, the J end lost 5 bases, and 10 bases lay between the germline ends. CDR3 size: 13 residues.

The chain is built from TRBV27 and TRBJ2-1; perhaps TRBD2 as D (6 bases). The CDR3 runs 15 residues. Germline V gene data show CDR1 as MNHEY and CDR2 as SMNVEV (reference sequence). With 6 bases removed from V and 9 bases from J, the gap between germline ends came to 21 bases. Here the CDR3 reads CASSQSLARSLEQFF. The CDR3 region has the DNA TGTGCCAGCAGCCAATCCCTAGCGCGGTCCCTTGAGCAGTTCTTC.

The chain employs TRBV6-1 and TRBJ1-2, with D possibly TRBD1 on 5 matching bases. Germline V gene data show CDR1 as MNHNS and CDR2 as SASEGT. The CDR3 length is 14 residues. V lost 0 bases to trimming and J lost 3 bases, with 8 bases between them. CDR3 bases: TGTGCCAGCAGTGAAGCCGGGGGGTACTATGGCTACACCTTC. As protein: CASSEAGGYYGYTF.

This CDR3 is CAISPDSFGYTF. The CDR3 DNA follows: TGTGCCATCAGTCCCGACAGTTTTGGCTACACCTTC. The rearrangement uses TRBV10-3 and TRBJ1-2; tentative D call: TRBD1 (5 bases). V shed 5 bases and J shed 7 bases, with 11 bases lying between them. Germline lookup yields CDR1 ENHRY and CDR2 SYGVKD. This CDR3 spans 12 amino acids.

The rearrangement joins TRBV6-1 to TRBJ1-4; the match to TRBD1 covers 7 bases. The CDR3 length is 15 residues. Germline CDR1 is MNHNS and CDR2 is SASEGT. V shed 5 bases, J shed 7 bases, and the junction held 10 bases outside the gene matches. This CDR3 reads CASSMWTGAGEKLFF. CDR3 coding DNA: TGTGCCAGCAGTATGTGGACAGGTGCGGGTGAAAAACTGTTTTTT.

This clone was found once. This chain links TRBV30 with TRBJ2-7, with D possibly being TRBD2 (6 bases). Trimming stripped 1 base from V and 0 bases from J, with 10 bases between. Germline V CDR1 and CDR2: GTSNPN, SVGIG (reference sequence). This CDR3 has 14 residues. For the CDR3, the DNA is TGTGCCTGGAGTGGGACTAAAGGCTCCTACGAGCAGTACTTC. Translated, it gives CAWSGTKGSYEQYF.

CDR3 in amino acids: CASSYSSQDYGYTF. CDR3 DNA: TGTGCCAGCAGTTACTCGAGTCAAGACTATGGCTACACCTTC. This rearrangement joins TRBV6-5 to TRBJ1-2; D is unclear. V dropped 0 bases and J dropped 3 bases, with 8 bases sitting between them. The length of the CDR3 is 14 residues. Per germline, CDR1 MNHEY and CDR2 SVGAGI.

The chain carries TRBV28 and TRBJ1-3, with a weak D call TRBD1 (5 bases). Between the trimmed V and J ends, which lost 6 bases and 1 base, there was a span of 16 bases. The germline gives CDR1 MDHEN, CDR2 SYDVKM. The CDR3 length is 16 residues. The CDR3 nucleotides are TGTGCCAGCAGCCCTTACCCCCAGGGTTCTGGAAACACCATATATTTT. It encodes CASSPYPQGSGNTIYF.

The gene calls are TRBV6-5 and TRBJ2-3; D ambiguous. The length of the CDR3 is 13 residues. Trimming took off 3 bases at V and 5 bases at J, with 9 bases between the two ends. Per the germline V gene, CDR1 is MNHEY and CDR2 is SVGAGI. In nucleotides, the CDR3 is TGTGCCAGCAGTTATTCTCGTGTAGATACGCAGTATTTT. Translation gives CASSYSRVDTQYF.

The rearrangement joins TRBV7-8 to TRBJ2-7; TRBD1 might be the D (6 bases). CDR1 is SGHVS and CDR2 is FQNEAQ in the germline V gene. V shed 2 bases and J shed 3 bases, with 14 bases lying between them. The CDR3 totals 15 residues. The chain's CDR3 is CASSLKAGALYEQYF. CDR3 nucleotide sequence: TGTGCCAGCAGCTTAAAGGCAGGGGCCCTCTACGAGCAGTACTTC.

The rearrangement uses TRBV2 and TRBJ1-2, with 7 bases lining up with TRBD1. The V gene's germline CDR1 is SNHLY and CDR2 FYNNEI. This CDR3 region has 14 residues. Trimming took 10 bases from V and 7 from J; bases not matched to a gene: 15. The CDR3 DNA reads as TGTGCCACAAAATTACAGGGGCTGTTCTCTGGCTACACCTTC. Translation gives CATKLQGLFSGYTF.

The chain combines TRBV10-3 with TRBJ2-1; D is ambiguous. The length of the CDR3 is 14 residues. Trimming cost V 6 bases and J 5 bases, with 14 bases left between them. Germline V gene sequence: CDR1 ENHRY, CDR2 SYGVKD. DNA of the CDR3: TGTGCCATCAGGGAAGCGCTGGCGAACAATGAGCAGTTCTTC. The encoded protein is CAIREALANNEQFF.

The chain carries TRBV7-3 and TRBJ2-1; 9 bases map to TRBD2. The germline gives CDR1 SGHTA, CDR2 FQGTGA. J was trimmed by 1 base and V by 3 bases; bases with no gene match: 4. This CDR3 is 16 amino acids long. CDR3 residues: CASSFLAGLSYNEQFF. In DNA form, the CDR3 reads TGTGCCAGCAGCTTCCTAGCGGGGCTTTCCTACAATGAGCAGTTCTTC.

This clone was seen once. This chain uses TRBV7-9 with TRBJ1-5; 9 nucleotides align to TRBD1. With V trimmed by 5 bases and J by 0 bases, 11 bases remained unmatched. The CDR3 is made up of 18 amino acids. From germline, CDR1 is SEHNR and CDR2 FQNEAQ (reference sequence). The CDR3, as DNA: TGTGCCAGCAGCCTTCAAACAGGGGGCCGGATTAGCAATCAGCCCCAGCATTTT. Amino acids: CASSLQTGGRISNQPQHF.

This clone was counted a single time. The chain couples TRBV7-2 to TRBJ1-1; 7 bases fit TRBD1. This CDR3 is built from 15 residues. Germline V gene data show CDR1 as SGHTA and CDR2 as FQGNSA. V lost 5 bases to trimming and J lost 2 bases; unmatched junction nucleotides: 8. CDR3 nucleotide sequence: TGTGCCAGCAGCGTGGGACAGACATTTAACACTGAAGCTTTCTTT. It translates to CASSVGQTFNTEAFF.

CDR3 bases: TGTGCCAGCAGTCCAGGGGGGTCTAATGAAAAACTGTTTTTT. Residues: CASSPGGSNEKLFF. The chain is built from TRBV6-5 and TRBJ1-4, with TRBD1 identical over 7 bases. Germline CDR1 reads MNHEY; CDR2 reads SVGAGI. The trim removed 5 bases at V and 3 bases at J, leaving 3 bases unmatched. This CDR3 spans 14 amino acids.

This chain uses TRBV5-1 with TRBJ2-3; tentative D call: TRBD2 (5 bases). Germline CDR1 SGHRS, CDR2 YFSETQ. The CDR3 runs to 15 residues. Trimming took 6 bases from V and 3 from J, leaving 17 bases between them. In DNA, the CDR3 is TGCGCCAGCACCATCCCGGTTGGGGAGACAGATACGCAGTATTTT. Translated: CASTIPVGETDTQYF.

The rearrangement uses TRBV13 and TRBJ2-5; 10 nucleotides line up with TRBD2. CDR1 PRHDT and CDR2 FYEKMQ come from the germline V gene (reference sequence). This CDR3 has 16 amino acids. V shed 0 bases, J shed 3 bases, and the junction held 4 bases outside the gene matches. CDR3 sequence (DNA): TGTGCCAGCAGCTTAGGCGTACTAGCGGGAAAAGAGACCCAGTACTTC. Its protein is CASSLGVLAGKETQYF.

This sequence joins TRBV10-2 and TRBJ2-1, with 11 bases aligning to TRBD2. This CDR3 is 15 amino acids long. Trimming removed 4 bases from V and 8 bases from J; junction bases left unmatched: 7. Germline-derived CDR1 and CDR2 are WSHSY and SAAADI. The DNA of the CDR3 is TGCGCCAGCAGTGTGGTAGCGGGGGGGCCCCATGAGCAGTTCTTC. Amino acid sequence: CASSVVAGGPHEQFF.

This clone was recorded only once. The chain links TRBV18 to TRBJ2-2; no definite D call. This CDR3 is built from 14 residues. Germline V lookup: CDR1 KGHSH, CDR2 LQKENI. Deletions cut 3 bases from V and 3 bases from J, with 8 bases between. This chain's CDR3 is CASSPDTYTGELFF. CDR3 DNA sequence: TGTGCCAGCTCACCCGACACCTACACCGGGGAGCTGTTTTTT.